This T cell receptor (beta chain) was documented in a study of early T cells in non-severe SARS-CoV-2 infection. This CDR3 is built from 15 residues. CDR1 and CDR2 (germline): LNHDA, SQIVND (reference sequence). With V trimmed by 5 bases and J by 3 bases, 4 bases remained unmatched. TCRdb re-derived calls from the 5' RACE reads in MiXCR, one entry per CDR3 protein. The sample has some 96,000 distinct CDR3 sequences, approximately 15% seen once. The TCR sequence derives from an adult who was a healthcare worker with PCR-confirmed SARS-CoV-2 infection or an uninfected control (not recorded which). The chain recombines TRBV19 with TRBJ2-1, with TRBD1 matching 10 bases. Sequences were obtained from whole blood. The CDR3: CASSPTGGNYNEQFF. As DNA, the CDR3 is TGTGCCAGTAGTCCGACAGGGGGCAACTACAATGAGCAGTTCTTC.